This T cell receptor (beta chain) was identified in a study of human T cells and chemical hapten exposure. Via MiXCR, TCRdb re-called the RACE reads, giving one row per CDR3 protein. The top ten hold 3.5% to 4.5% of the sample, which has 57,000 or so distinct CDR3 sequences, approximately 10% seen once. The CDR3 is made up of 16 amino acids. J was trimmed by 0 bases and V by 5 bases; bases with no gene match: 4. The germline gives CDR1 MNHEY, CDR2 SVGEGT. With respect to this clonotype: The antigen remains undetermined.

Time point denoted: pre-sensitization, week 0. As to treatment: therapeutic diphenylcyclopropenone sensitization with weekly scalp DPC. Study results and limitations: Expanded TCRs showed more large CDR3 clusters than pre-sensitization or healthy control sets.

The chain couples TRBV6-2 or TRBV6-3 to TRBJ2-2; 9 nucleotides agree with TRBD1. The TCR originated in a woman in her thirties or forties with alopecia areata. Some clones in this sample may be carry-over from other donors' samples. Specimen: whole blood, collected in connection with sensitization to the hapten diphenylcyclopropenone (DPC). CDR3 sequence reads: CASSRGQGPNTGELFF. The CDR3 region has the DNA TGTGCCAGCAGTCGGGGACAGGGACCGAACACCGGGGAGCTGTTTTTT.